Listed below are T cell receptor beta chains from one sample, sequenced in a study of cytomegalovirus exposure and HLA in healthy donors. Only in-frame clones appear in the TCRdb table, and some are missing; sequencing was by immunoSEQ multiplex PCR. The sample holds 150,000 to 180,000 clones; approximately 75% are singletons and the top ten take roughly 2.8%. Sequencing was done on a sample of PBMCs. Source of these receptors: a man between 18 and 35 years old in good health and CMV-seronegative. CDR3s include the opening cysteine and the closing phenylalanine or tryptophan. D genes are given only for firm matches. Rows may omit the clone size; those that give it use once, few, many or a size class.

v_gene: TRBV19; abundance: once; d_gene: TRBD1; j_gene: TRBJ2-7; CDR3aa: CASSTGQEKEQYF; CDR3nt: TGTGCCAGTAGCACTGGACAGGAGAAAGAGCAGTACTTC
v_gene: TRBV9; abundance: -; d_gene: -; j_gene: TRBJ1-2; CDR3aa: CASSVDPAIYGYTF; CDR3nt: TGTGCCAGCAGCGTAGACCCTGCGATCTATGGCTACACCTTC
v_gene: TRBV7-2; abundance: -; d_gene: -; j_gene: TRBJ1-1; CDR3aa: CASSLGQGWAEAFF; CDR3nt: TGTGCCAGCAGCTTAGGTCAGGGGTGGGCTGAAGCTTTCTTT
v_gene: TRBV7-8; abundance: -; d_gene: -; j_gene: TRBJ2-5; CDR3aa: CASSPHRDIQETQYF; CDR3nt: TGTGCCAGCAGCCCGCACCGGGACATCCAAGAGACCCAGTACTTC
v_gene: TRBV7-2; abundance: -; d_gene: -; j_gene: TRBJ2-7; CDR3aa: CASSLAGVSYEQYF; CDR3nt: TGTGCCAGCAGCTTAGCAGGGGTATCCTACGAGCAGTACTTC
v_gene: TRBV7-9; abundance: -; d_gene: TRBD1; j_gene: TRBJ1-6; CDR3aa: CASRPVLQGEDSPLHF; CDR3nt: TGTGCCAGCAGGCCCGTTTTGCAGGGGGAAGATTCACCCCTCCACTTT
v_gene: TRBV5-1; abundance: -; d_gene: -; j_gene: TRBJ1-2; CDR3aa: CASSLTGRDYGYTF; CDR3nt: TGCGCCAGCAGCTTGACAGGGCGGGACTATGGCTACACCTTC
v_gene: TRBV11-1; abundance: -; d_gene: -; j_gene: TRBJ2-6; CDR3aa: CASTFPSVLPGANVLTF; CDR3nt: TGTGCCAGCACCTTCCCATCAGTCTTGCCTGGGGCCAACGTCCTGACTTTC
v_gene: TRBV6-5; abundance: few; d_gene: -; j_gene: TRBJ1-2; CDR3aa: CASSYSTGTNYGYTF; CDR3nt: TGTGCCAGCAGTTACTCAACAGGGACAAACTATGGCTACACCTTC
v_gene: TRBV12-1; abundance: once; d_gene: -; j_gene: TRBJ2-7; CDR3aa: CASSFVPGQGTYEQYF; CDR3nt: TGTGCCAGCAGCTTTGTTCCGGGACAGGGAACCTACGAGCAGTACTTC
v_gene: TRBV5-6; abundance: -; d_gene: TRBD1; j_gene: TRBJ1-2; CDR3aa: CASSGTGEVHGYTF; CDR3nt: TGTGCCAGCAGCGGGACAGGGGAGGTTCATGGCTACACCTTC
v_gene: TRBV4-3; abundance: -; d_gene: -; j_gene: TRBJ1-5; CDR3aa: CASSQDSGQPQHF; CDR3nt: TGCGCCAGCAGCCAAGACAGCGGCCAGCCCCAGCATTTT
v_gene: TRBV6-5; abundance: -; d_gene: TRBD2; j_gene: TRBJ2-4; CDR3aa: CASSSPSGGGKNIQYF; CDR3nt: TGTGCCAGCAGTTCTCCTAGCGGGGGGGGGAAAAACATTCAGTACTTC
v_gene: TRBV18; abundance: -; d_gene: TRBD1; j_gene: TRBJ1-6; CDR3aa: CASSPRQGDNSPLHF; CDR3nt: TGTGCCAGCTCACCCCGACAGGGGGATAATTCACCCCTCCACTTT
v_gene: TRBV4-3; abundance: -; d_gene: -; j_gene: TRBJ1-5; CDR3aa: CASSRIGGDLNQPQHF; CDR3nt: TGCGCCAGCAGCCGGATAGGGGGGGATTTGAATCAGCCCCAGCATTTT
v_gene: TRBV19; abundance: -; d_gene: -; j_gene: TRBJ2-3; CDR3aa: CASSRLRVKEESDTQYF; CDR3nt: TGTGCCAGTAGCCGCCTAAGGGTGAAGGAGGAGTCAGATACGCAGTATTTT
v_gene: TRBV4-1; abundance: once; d_gene: TRBD1; j_gene: TRBJ2-3; CDR3aa: CASSQDTGTATDTQYF; CDR3nt: TGCGCCAGCAGCCAGGACACCGGGACAGCCACAGATACGCAGTATTTT
v_gene: TRBV2; abundance: -; d_gene: TRBD2; j_gene: TRBJ2-1; CDR3aa: CASSVAGGLGGPNEQFF; CDR3nt: TGTGCCAGCAGCGTAGCGGGGGGGCTGGGGGGCCCCAATGAGCAGTTCTTC
v_gene: TRBV5-4; abundance: -; d_gene: -; j_gene: TRBJ2-2; CDR3aa: CASSTGTSNAPGELFF; CDR3nt: TGTGCCAGCAGCACGGGGACTTCGAACGCGCCCGGGGAGCTGTTTTTT
v_gene: TRBV11-2; abundance: -; d_gene: -; j_gene: TRBJ1-5; CDR3aa: CASSTGQGYNQPQHF; CDR3nt: TGTGCCAGCAGTACGGGCCAGGGCTACAATCAGCCCCAGCATTTT
v_gene: TRBV18; abundance: -; d_gene: TRBD1; j_gene: TRBJ2-3; CDR3aa: CASSPPRQGASTQYF; CDR3nt: TGTGCCAGCTCACCACCTCGACAGGGGGCAAGTACGCAGTATTTT
v_gene: TRBV14; abundance: once; d_gene: -; j_gene: TRBJ2-5; CDR3aa: CASSQDRAGMETQYF; CDR3nt: TGTGCCAGCAGCCAAGATCGGGCGGGGATGGAGACCCAGTACTTC
v_gene: TRBV11-2; abundance: -; d_gene: -; j_gene: TRBJ2-3; CDR3aa: CASSLLGRSSTDTQYF; CDR3nt: TGTGCCAGCAGCTTGTTGGGCCGATCTAGCACAGATACGCAGTATTTT
v_gene: TRBV19; abundance: -; d_gene: -; j_gene: TRBJ1-1; CDR3aa: CASSKDRIPSQGEAFF; CDR3nt: TGTGCCAGTAGTAAAGACAGAATACCCTCGCAGGGTGAAGCTTTCTTT
v_gene: TRBV7-9; abundance: -; d_gene: TRBD1; j_gene: TRBJ1-1; CDR3aa: CASSLAGRQGINTEAFF; CDR3nt: TGTGCCAGCAGCTTAGCAGGGAGACAGGGAATAAACACTGAAGCTTTCTTT
v_gene: TRBV18; abundance: -; d_gene: TRBD1; j_gene: TRBJ2-5; CDR3aa: CASSPSSTDSQGKETQYF; CDR3nt: TGTGCCAGCTCGCCCTCTTCCACCGATTCACAGGGGAAAGAGACCCAGTACTTC
v_gene: TRBV19; abundance: -; d_gene: -; j_gene: TRBJ1-6; CDR3aa: CASTRGSYNSPLHF; CDR3nt: TGTGCCAGCACCCGGGGCTCCTATAATTCACCCCTCCACTTT
v_gene: TRBV6-4; abundance: few; d_gene: -; j_gene: TRBJ1-3; CDR3aa: CASSDRGRGNTIYF; CDR3nt: TGTGCCAGCAGTGACAGGGGAAGAGGAAACACCATATATTTT
v_gene: TRBV19; abundance: -; d_gene: TRBD2; j_gene: TRBJ2-2; CDR3aa: CASSILAGGPGELFF; CDR3nt: TGTGCCAGTAGTATACTAGCGGGGGGGCCCGGGGAGCTGTTTTTT
v_gene: TRBV13; abundance: few; d_gene: -; j_gene: TRBJ1-1; CDR3aa: CASTKQRENTEAFF; CDR3nt: TGTGCCAGCACCAAACAGAGAGAGAACACTGAAGCTTTCTTT
v_gene: TRBV7-8; abundance: -; d_gene: -; j_gene: TRBJ2-4; CDR3aa: CASSPWTELAKNIQYF; CDR3nt: TGTGCCAGCAGCCCCTGGACAGAACTAGCCAAAAACATTCAGTACTTC
v_gene: TRBV7-9; abundance: -; d_gene: -; j_gene: TRBJ1-2; CDR3aa: CASSLAGWRRNYGYTF; CDR3nt: TGTGCCAGCAGCTTAGCGGGATGGAGGCGAAACTATGGCTACACCTTC
v_gene: TRBV9; abundance: -; d_gene: -; j_gene: TRBJ2-7; CDR3aa: CASSRSLGGAELYEQYF; CDR3nt: TGTGCCAGCAGCCGATCACTAGGCGGGGCCGAACTATACGAGCAGTACTTC
v_gene: TRBV6-5; abundance: -; d_gene: TRBD2; j_gene: TRBJ2-3; CDR3aa: CASSYSGGGTDTQYF; CDR3nt: TGTGCCAGCAGTTACAGCGGGGGAGGCACAGATACGCAGTATTTT
v_gene: TRBV4-1; abundance: -; d_gene: -; j_gene: TRBJ1-1; CDR3aa: CASSPRAGVTEAFF; CDR3nt: TGCGCCAGCAGCCCGAGGGCAGGAGTCACTGAAGCTTTCTTT
v_gene: TRBV6-4; abundance: -; d_gene: TRBD1; j_gene: TRBJ2-1; CDR3aa: CASSAEDRVSGEQFF; CDR3nt: TGTGCCAGCAGTGCTGAAGACAGGGTCTCGGGTGAGCAGTTCTTC
v_gene: TRBV6-4; abundance: -; d_gene: TRBD2; j_gene: TRBJ2-3; CDR3aa: CASSVTAGGPGDTQYF; CDR3nt: TGTGCCAGCAGTGTCACGGCGGGGGGGCCCGGAGATACGCAGTATTTT
v_gene: TRBV2; abundance: -; d_gene: -; j_gene: TRBJ1-1; CDR3aa: CASRKDMNTEAFF; CDR3nt: TGTGCCAGCAGGAAGGACATGAACACTGAAGCTTTCTTT
v_gene: TRBV7-9; abundance: many; d_gene: TRBD1; j_gene: TRBJ2-1; CDR3aa: CASSLGQGSEQFF; CDR3nt: TGTGCCAGCAGCTTGGGACAGGGTAGTGAGCAGTTCTTC
v_gene: TRBV19; abundance: -; d_gene: TRBD1; j_gene: TRBJ2-7; CDR3aa: CASSPGQGRSEQYF; CDR3nt: TGTGCCAGTAGTCCTGGACAGGGACGTTCCGAGCAGTACTTC
v_gene: TRBV6-5; abundance: few; d_gene: TRBD2; j_gene: TRBJ2-1; CDR3aa: CASSYEPGGNEQFF; CDR3nt: TGTGCCAGCAGTTACGAGCCGGGGGGCAATGAGCAGTTCTTC
v_gene: TRBV7-3; abundance: -; d_gene: TRBD2; j_gene: TRBJ2-1; CDR3aa: CASRFPGGEQFF; CDR3nt: TGTGCCAGCAGGTTTCCCGGGGGGGAGCAGTTCTTC
v_gene: TRBV18; abundance: -; d_gene: TRBD1; j_gene: TRBJ2-3; CDR3aa: CASSSVTGGTDTQYF; CDR3nt: TGTGCCAGCTCGTCGGTGACAGGGGGAACAGATACGCAGTATTTT
v_gene: TRBV7-7; abundance: -; d_gene: TRBD1; j_gene: TRBJ1-1; CDR3aa: CASSPDRGSEAFF; CDR3nt: TGTGCTAGCAGCCCGGACAGGGGAAGTGAAGCTTTCTTT
v_gene: TRBV7-2; abundance: once; d_gene: TRBD1; j_gene: TRBJ1-2; CDR3aa: CASSLVAGGHGGYTF; CDR3nt: TGTGCCAGCAGCTTAGTCGCAGGGGGGCACGGTGGCTACACCTTC
v_gene: TRBV5-4; abundance: -; d_gene: TRBD1; j_gene: TRBJ1-2; CDR3aa: CASSSNRGLSYGYTF; CDR3nt: TGTGCCAGCAGCTCGAACAGGGGCCTAAGCTATGGCTACACCTTC
v_gene: TRBV11-2; abundance: few; d_gene: -; j_gene: TRBJ2-7; CDR3aa: CASSSTRGTTYEQYF; CDR3nt: TGTGCCAGCAGTTCCACCCGCGGTACCACCTACGAGCAGTACTTC
v_gene: TRBV6-5; abundance: -; d_gene: -; j_gene: TRBJ2-4; CDR3aa: CASSYSSWAGENSQYF; CDR3nt: TGTGCCAGCAGTTACTCGAGTTGGGCAGGTGAAAACAGTCAGTACTTC
v_gene: TRBV7-2; abundance: few; d_gene: TRBD1; j_gene: TRBJ2-7; CDR3aa: CASSSGQGGILYEQYF; CDR3nt: TGTGCCAGCAGCTCGGGACAGGGAGGTATCCTATACGAGCAGTACTTC
v_gene: TRBV5-1; abundance: -; d_gene: -; j_gene: TRBJ1-4; CDR3aa: CASTTTSITNEKLFF; CDR3nt: TGCGCCAGCACCACCACGAGCATCACTAATGAAAAACTGTTTTTT
v_gene: TRBV6-5; abundance: few; d_gene: TRBD1; j_gene: TRBJ2-7; CDR3aa: CASSQQGALLYEQYF; CDR3nt: TGTGCCAGCAGTCAACAGGGGGCGCTTCTCTACGAGCAGTACTTC
v_gene: TRBV6-5; abundance: -; d_gene: -; j_gene: TRBJ2-3; CDR3aa: CASSYSGGYAPDTQYF; CDR3nt: TGTGCCAGCAGTTACTCGGGGGGATATGCCCCAGATACGCAGTATTTT
v_gene: TRBV6-6; abundance: -; d_gene: -; j_gene: TRBJ1-1; CDR3aa: CASSVNTEAFF; CDR3nt: TGTGCCAGTTCGGTTAACACTGAAGCTTTCTTT
v_gene: TRBV7-6; abundance: few; d_gene: TRBD1; j_gene: TRBJ2-7; CDR3aa: CASSLMPGQGALYEQYF; CDR3nt: TGTGCCAGCAGCCTTATGCCGGGACAGGGGGCCCTCTACGAGCAGTACTTC
v_gene: TRBV7-9; abundance: -; d_gene: TRBD1; j_gene: TRBJ1-4; CDR3aa: CVSSFGQGRAEKLFF; CDR3nt: TGTGTCAGCAGCTTCGGACAGGGTAGGGCTGAAAAACTGTTTTTT
v_gene: TRBV19; abundance: once; d_gene: TRBD1; j_gene: TRBJ1-4; CDR3aa: CASSTGDRGPREKLFF; CDR3nt: TGTGCCAGTAGTACGGGCGACAGGGGGCCGCGGGAAAAACTGTTTTTT
v_gene: TRBV19; abundance: -; d_gene: -; j_gene: TRBJ1-4; CDR3aa: CATTTTGRATNEKLFF; CDR3nt: TGTGCCACCACAACCACCGGTCGGGCAACTAATGAAAAACTGTTTTTT
v_gene: TRBV18; abundance: few; d_gene: -; j_gene: TRBJ1-1; CDR3aa: CASSTGQGTEAFF; CDR3nt: TGTGCCAGCTCAACAGGGCAGGGCACTGAAGCTTTCTTT
v_gene: TRBV29-1; abundance: -; d_gene: TRBD2; j_gene: TRBJ2-7; CDR3aa: CSVEGLAGGFEQYF; CDR3nt: TGCAGCGTTGAAGGCCTAGCGGGGGGGTTCGAGCAGTACTTC
v_gene: TRBV21-1; abundance: -; d_gene: -; j_gene: TRBJ2-4; CDR3aa: CASSKGAGRPRRIQYF; CDR3nt: TGTGCCAGCAGCAAAGGGGCGGGGCGGCCTAGGCGCATTCAGTACTTC